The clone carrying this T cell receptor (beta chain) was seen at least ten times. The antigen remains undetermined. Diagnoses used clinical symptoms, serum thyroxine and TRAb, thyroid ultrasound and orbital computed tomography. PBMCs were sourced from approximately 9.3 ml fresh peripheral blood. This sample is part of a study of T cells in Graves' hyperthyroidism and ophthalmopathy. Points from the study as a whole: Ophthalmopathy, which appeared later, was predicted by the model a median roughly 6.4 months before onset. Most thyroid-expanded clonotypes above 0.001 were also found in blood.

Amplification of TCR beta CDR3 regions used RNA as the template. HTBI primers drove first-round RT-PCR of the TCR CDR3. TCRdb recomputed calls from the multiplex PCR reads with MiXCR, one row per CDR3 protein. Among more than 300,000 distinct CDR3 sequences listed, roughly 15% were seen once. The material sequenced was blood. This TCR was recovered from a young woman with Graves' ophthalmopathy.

The CDR3 DNA follows: TGTGCCAGCAGCCCTGGGACAGGCCTAGGGGGGCCCCAGCATTTT. It translates to CASSPGTGLGGPQHF. The V call is TRBV28, the J call TRBJ1-5, with TRBD1 matching 8 bases. The V gene's germline CDR1 is MDHEN and CDR2 SYDVKM. This CDR3 has 15 amino acids. The trim removed 6 bases at V and 9 bases at J, leaving 13 bases unmatched.